This note documents a single TCR beta chain sequence. The TCR beta repertoire was assessed by survey-level immunoSEQ sequencing. Clones were sequenced by immunoSEQ multiplex PCR, and TCRdb holds only the in-frame ones, with some missing. The sample records nearly 70,000 clones, around 93% being singletons. This CDR3 spans 16 amino acids. The germline V gene has CDR1 MNHEY and CDR2 SVGEGT. V lost 5 bases and J lost 0; bases outside the gene matches: 6. This chain joins TRBV6-2 or TRBV6-3 and TRBJ1-3; 8 nucleotides line up with TRBD1. The sample was PBMCs. The clonotype comes from a man between 35 and 55 years old with rheumatoid arthritis. The CDR3 nucleotides are TGTGCCAGCAGTCGGGGACAGGCCAACTCTGGAAACACCATATATTTT. Its translation is CASSRGQANSGNTIYF.